Included here is one T cell receptor (beta chain) sequence, with context. The antigen remains unidentified. With sequencing, the targeted depth ranged from 1 in 200,000 to 1 in 1 million T cells. Measured with immunoSEQ multiplex PCR; TCRdb has only the in-frame clones, and not every one. The table lists approximately 30,000 clones, more than 65% of them singletons. The record originates from a study of cytotoxic CD8 clonotypes in ibrutinib-treated CLL. As for the study in general: Response samples were taken after a median about 12 months of treatment, range 6 to 36.

Trimming took 2 bases from V and 4 from J; bases not matched to a gene: 5. This CDR3 contains 15 residues. CDR1 and CDR2 from the germline V gene are LGHNA and YSLEER. Study results and caveats: For progressing versus sustained-remission patients, sampling times were not the same. Higher clonality was seen at ibrutinib response and a return toward baseline at progression.

Material: PBMCs, obtained after 24 months of ibrutinib treatment. The TCR sequence derives from a human donor with chronic lymphocytic leukemia. This chain connects TRBV4-3 to TRBJ2-5; the match to TRBD1 covers 9 bases. The CDR3 DNA sequence: TGCGCCAGCAGCCAATTGGGACAGGGAGGAGAGACCCAGTACTTC. Its translation: CASSQLGQGGETQYF.